The 10 T cell receptor beta chains listed next were all sequenced from one sample in a study of neurological immune-mediated disorders. MiXCR, run by TCRdb on the 5' RACE reads, gives a single entry per CDR3 protein. The repertoire holds tens of thousands of distinct CDR3 sequences, with roughly 4.4% as singletons. Sequencing was carried out using PBMCs. These receptors were obtained from a woman in her 70s with multiple sclerosis.

This clonotype was found a few times. The chain couples TRBV7-2 to TRBJ1-4, with D possibly TRBD1 on 5 matching bases. This CDR3 spans 15 amino acids. Trimming took off 4 bases at V and 4 bases at J, with 13 bases between the two ends. The germline CDR1 and CDR2 sequences are SGHTA and FQGNSA. Here the CDR3 DNA reads TGTGCCAGCAGCTCCCCAGGGTCATATAATGAAAAACTGTTTTTT. Translated: CASSSPGSYNEKLFF.

There are many counts of this clonotype. V gene TRBV11-2 combines with J gene TRBJ2-2; no clear D gene. CDR3 length: 16 amino acids. CDR1 and CDR2 from the germline V gene are SGHAT and FQNNGV. The V end lost 2 bases, the J end lost 5 bases, and 15 bases lay between the germline ends. This CDR3 is CASSLFVRVQTGELFF. In DNA, the CDR3 is TGTGCCAGCAGCTTATTTGTCCGAGTGCAAACCGGGGAGCTGTTTTTT.

This clonotype was counted ten times or more. The chain carries TRBV4-1 and TRBJ1-1, with D possibly TRBD1 on 5 matching bases. The germline V and J ends were trimmed by 4 bases and 0 bases, with 9 bases remaining between them. The CDR3 spans 14 residues. CDR1 is MGHRA and CDR2 is YSYEKL in the germline V gene. The DNA for the CDR3 is TGCGCCAGCAGCCCCCGACAGCTGAACACTGAAGCTTTCTTT. This sequence encodes CASSPRQLNTEAFF.

The table lists this clonotype with many counts. This sequence joins TRBV7-2 and TRBJ1-1; D is uncertain. Germline V gene data show CDR1 as SGHTA and CDR2 as FQGNSA. The CDR3 covers 15 residues. The ends were cut back, 4 bases at V and 3 bases at J, with 15 bases in the middle. The CDR3 DNA follows: TGTGCCAGCAGCTCTCCAGTCCCAAAGGACACTGAAGCTTTCTTT. Protein product: CASSSPVPKDTEAFF.

This clonotype appeared many times. The chain combines TRBV15 with TRBJ2-6; D is perhaps TRBD2 (5 bases). The CDR3 contains 16 residues. V gave up 0 bases and J gave up 4 bases, with 10 bases separating them. CDR1 and CDR2 (germline): LNHNV, YYDKDF (reference sequence). The CDR3 DNA sequence: TGTGCCACCAGCAGAGACTCCACTAGAGGGGCCAACGTCCTGACTTTC. This gives the protein CATSRDSTRGANVLTF.

This clonotype was counted many times. The V gene is TRBV7-2, the J gene TRBJ1-4, with 11 positions matching TRBD1. Per the germline V gene, CDR1 is SGHTA and CDR2 is FQGNSA. The junction had 2 bases not matched to a gene; V was cut back by 5 bases and J by 6 bases. The CDR3 runs to 14 residues. CDR3 nucleotide sequence: TGTGCCAGCAGCATGGACAGGGGGCATGAAAAACTGTTTTTT. Its protein is CASSMDRGHEKLFF.

This clonotype appeared a few times. V and J are TRBV4-3 and TRBJ2-1; tentatively, D is TRBD1 (6 bases). V dropped 6 bases and J dropped 3 bases, with 15 bases sitting between them. This CDR3 region has 15 residues. Germline CDR1 reads LGHNA; CDR2 reads YSLEER. As DNA, the CDR3 is TGCGCCAGCAGTACTGCACAGGGCGACTACAATGAGCAGTTCTTC. Translation: CASSTAQGDYNEQFF.

The rearrangement uses TRBV10-3 and TRBJ2-1; D not certain. Trimming took off 2 bases at V and 4 bases at J, with 3 bases between the two ends. The CDR3 runs 12 residues. Germline V CDR1 and CDR2: ENHRY, SYGVKD. CDR3 amino acids: CAISEPYNEQFF. In nucleotides, the CDR3 is TGTGCCATCAGTGAGCCTTACAATGAGCAGTTCTTC.

This clonotype was observed a few times. V usage is TRBV20-1 and J usage is TRBJ1-2; a weak D match, TRBD1 (5 bases). CDR3 length: 15 residues. CDR1 DFQATT and CDR2 SNEGSKA come from the germline V gene (reference sequence). V shed 5 bases and J shed 0 bases, with 16 bases lying between them. The CDR3 spells CSARRRDGANYGYTF. CDR3 sequence (DNA): TGCAGTGCTCGACGCCGGGACGGAGCTAACTATGGCTACACCTTC.

This clonotype has at least ten counts. The rearrangement uses TRBV20-1 and TRBJ2-1; the match to TRBD2 covers 10 bases. Trimming cost V 5 bases and J 5 bases; bases outside gene matches: 6. The CDR3 totals 14 residues. Germline values: CDR1 DFQATT, CDR2 SNEGSKA (reference sequence). This CDR3 reads CSASSGSRDNEQFF. In nucleotides, the CDR3 is TGCAGTGCTTCTAGCGGGAGCAGGGACAATGAGCAGTTCTTC.